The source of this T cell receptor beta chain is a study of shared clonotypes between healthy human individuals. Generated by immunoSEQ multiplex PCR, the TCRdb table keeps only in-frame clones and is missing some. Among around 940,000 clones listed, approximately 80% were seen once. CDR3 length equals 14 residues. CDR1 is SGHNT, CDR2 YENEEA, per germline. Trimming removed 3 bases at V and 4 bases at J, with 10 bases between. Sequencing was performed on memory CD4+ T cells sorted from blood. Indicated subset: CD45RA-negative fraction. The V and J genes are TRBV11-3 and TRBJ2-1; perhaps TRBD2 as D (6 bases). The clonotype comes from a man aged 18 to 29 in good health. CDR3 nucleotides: TGTGCCAGCAGCTTTAGCGGACCTTACAATGAGCAGTTCTTC. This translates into CASSFSGPYNEQFF.